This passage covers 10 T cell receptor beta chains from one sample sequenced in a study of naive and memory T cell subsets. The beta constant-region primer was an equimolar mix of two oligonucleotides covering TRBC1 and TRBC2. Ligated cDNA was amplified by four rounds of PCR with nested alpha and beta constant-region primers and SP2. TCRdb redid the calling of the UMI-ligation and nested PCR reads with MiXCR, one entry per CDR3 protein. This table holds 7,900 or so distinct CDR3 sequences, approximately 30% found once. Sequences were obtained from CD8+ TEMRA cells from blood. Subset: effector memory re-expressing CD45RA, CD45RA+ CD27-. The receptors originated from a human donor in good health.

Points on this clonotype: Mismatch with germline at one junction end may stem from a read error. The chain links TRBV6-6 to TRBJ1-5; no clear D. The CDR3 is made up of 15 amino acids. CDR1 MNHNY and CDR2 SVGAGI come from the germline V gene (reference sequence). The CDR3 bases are TGTGCCAGCAGTGACTCGGCGGAGGGCAATCAGCCCCAGCATTTT. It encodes CASSDSAEGNQPQHF.

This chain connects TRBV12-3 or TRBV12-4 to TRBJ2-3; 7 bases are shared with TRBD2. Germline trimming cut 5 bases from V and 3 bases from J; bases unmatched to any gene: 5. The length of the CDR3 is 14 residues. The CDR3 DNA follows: TGTGCCAGCAGTCCCCGAGCGGGAACAGATACGCAGTATTTT. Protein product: CASSPRAGTDTQYF.

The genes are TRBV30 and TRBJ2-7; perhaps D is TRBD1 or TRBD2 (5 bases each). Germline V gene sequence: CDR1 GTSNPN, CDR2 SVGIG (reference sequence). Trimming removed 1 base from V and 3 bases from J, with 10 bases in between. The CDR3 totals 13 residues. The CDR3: CAWSDGTGYEQYF. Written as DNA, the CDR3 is TGTGCCTGGAGTGACGGGACCGGCTACGAGCAGTACTTC.

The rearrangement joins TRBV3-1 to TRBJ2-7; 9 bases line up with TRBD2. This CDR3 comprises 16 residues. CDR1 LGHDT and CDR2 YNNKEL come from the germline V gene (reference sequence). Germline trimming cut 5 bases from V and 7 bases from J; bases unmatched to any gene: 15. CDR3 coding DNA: TGTGCCAGCAGCACCCCGCGGAGCGGGAGGCCGGGGGAGCAGTACTTC. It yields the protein CASSTPRSGRPGEQYF.

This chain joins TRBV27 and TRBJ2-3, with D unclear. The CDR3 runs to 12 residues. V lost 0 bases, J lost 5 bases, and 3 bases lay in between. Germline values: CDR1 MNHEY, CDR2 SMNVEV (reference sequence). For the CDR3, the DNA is TGTGCCAGCAGTTTATCAGGAGATACGCAGTATTTT. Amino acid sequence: CASSLSGDTQYF.

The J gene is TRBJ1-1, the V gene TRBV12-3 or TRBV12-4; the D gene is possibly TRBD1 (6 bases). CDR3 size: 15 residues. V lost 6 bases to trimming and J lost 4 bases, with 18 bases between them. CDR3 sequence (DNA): TGTGCCAGCAGCTATTTCGCGGGGGCCGGCACTGAAGCTTTCTTT. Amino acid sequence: CASSYFAGAGTEAFF.

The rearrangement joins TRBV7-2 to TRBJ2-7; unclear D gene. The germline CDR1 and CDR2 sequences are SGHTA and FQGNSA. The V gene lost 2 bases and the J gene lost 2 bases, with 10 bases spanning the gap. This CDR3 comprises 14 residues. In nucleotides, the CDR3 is TGTGCCAGCAGCTTACAGCCCGCGGCCTACGAGCAGTACTTC. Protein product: CASSLQPAAYEQYF.

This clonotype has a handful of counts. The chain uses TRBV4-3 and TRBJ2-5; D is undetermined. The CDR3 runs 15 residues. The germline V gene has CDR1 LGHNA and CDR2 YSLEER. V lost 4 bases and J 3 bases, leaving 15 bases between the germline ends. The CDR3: CASSPIFGREETQYF. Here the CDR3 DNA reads TGCGCCAGCAGCCCCATCTTCGGACGGGAAGAGACCCAGTACTTC.

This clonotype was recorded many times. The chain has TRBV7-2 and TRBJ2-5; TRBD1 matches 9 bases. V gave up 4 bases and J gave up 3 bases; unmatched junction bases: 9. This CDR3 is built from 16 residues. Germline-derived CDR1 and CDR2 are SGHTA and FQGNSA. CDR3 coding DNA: TGTGCCAGCAGCTCGATAAGGGACAGGGTTAAAGAGACCCAGTACTTC. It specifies CASSSIRDRVKETQYF.

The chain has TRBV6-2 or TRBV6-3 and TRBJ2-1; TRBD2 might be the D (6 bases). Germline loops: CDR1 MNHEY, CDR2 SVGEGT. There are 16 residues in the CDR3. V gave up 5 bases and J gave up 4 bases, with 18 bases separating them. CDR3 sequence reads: CASSDGTGVPYNEQFF. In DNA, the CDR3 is TGTGCCAGCAGTGACGGGACGGGAGTTCCATACAATGAGCAGTTCTTC.